The 31 T cell receptor beta chains reported below all come from one sample, sequenced in a study of technical replicates of blood from a handful of donors. Assay: immunoSEQ multiplex PCR; the TCRdb copy retains only in-frame clones and omits some. This table holds approximately 70,000 clones, approximately 97% found once. The sample comprised T cells isolated from PBMCs. The source is a human donor in good health.

J is TRBJ1-5 and V is TRBV19; D is ambiguous. V was cut by 3 bases and J by 2 bases, with 11 bases left in between. The CDR3 runs to 15 residues. Germline CDR1 and CDR2: LNHDA and SQIVND (reference sequence). The CDR3 loop reads CASSMSQEGNQPQHF. CDR3 in DNA: TGTGCCAGTAGTATGTCCCAGGAGGGCAATCAGCCCCAGCATTTT.

This clone is a singleton in its sample. J is TRBJ1-1 and V is TRBV7-6, with 11 positions matching TRBD1. V lost 2 bases, J lost 5 bases, and 4 bases stayed unmatched. The germline gives CDR1 SGHVS, CDR2 FNYEAQ. This CDR3 has 15 residues. The CDR3 loop is CASSLMGQGVTEAFF. CDR3 nucleotide sequence: TGTGCCAGCAGCTTAATGGGACAGGGGGTGACTGAAGCTTTCTTT.

The rearrangement joins TRBV10-3 to TRBJ1-3; 7 bases are a match to TRBD1. The CDR3 loop spans 14 amino acids. Germline values: CDR1 ENHRY, CDR2 SYGVKD. J was trimmed by 3 bases and V by 5 bases; bases with no gene match: 4. Here the CDR3 DNA reads TGTGCCATCAGTTTTGACAGGGATGGAAACACCATATATTTT. Residues: CAISFDRDGNTIYF.

The chain joins TRBV4-1 to TRBJ2-7; 14 bases align to TRBD2. V shed 3 bases, J shed 0 bases, and the junction held 7 bases outside the gene matches. From germline, CDR1 is MGHRA and CDR2 YSYEKL. The CDR3 loop spans 18 amino acids. The CDR3 reads CASSQGTSGGLSSYEQYF. The CDR3 DNA reads as TGCGCCAGCAGCCAGGGGACTAGCGGGGGCCTCAGCTCCTACGAGCAGTACTTC.

This chain's CDR3 is CASSGPSGRVEQFF. The CDR3, as DNA: TGTGCCAGCAGCGGTCCTAGCGGGAGGGTAGAGCAGTTCTTC. The rearrangement links TRBV9 to TRBJ2-1, with 12 bases fitting TRBD2. Germline values: CDR1 SGDLS, CDR2 YYNGEE. The CDR3 sequence is 14 residues long. Losses at the gene ends were 3 bases for V and 10 bases for J; bases not matched to a gene: 5.

The J gene is TRBJ2-5, the V gene TRBV11-2; 9 bases line up with TRBD2. The CDR3 is made up of 15 amino acids. Germline-derived CDR1 and CDR2 are SGHAT and FQNNGV. The junction had 3 bases not matched to a gene; V was cut back by 2 bases and J by 2 bases. CDR3 protein: CASSLTAGGQETQYF. Written as DNA, the CDR3 is TGTGCCAGCAGCTTAACAGCGGGGGGACAAGAGACCCAGTACTTC.

This clone was detected once. The rearrangement uses TRBV28 and TRBJ1-2; D might be TRBD1 (6 bases). This CDR3 comprises 15 residues. Trimming took 5 bases from V and 2 from J, leaving 15 bases between them. The germline V gene has CDR1 MDHEN and CDR2 SYDVKM. CDR3 nucleotide sequence: TGTGCCAGCAGTCCTGGGACATTCGGCAACTATGGCTACACCTTC. Amino acid sequence: CASSPGTFGNYGYTF.

The chain uses TRBV6-1 and TRBJ1-1; 9 bases align to TRBD1. Germline assignment: CDR1 MNHNS and CDR2 SASEGT. The length of the CDR3 is 14 residues. J was trimmed by 3 bases and V by 3 bases; bases with no gene match: 2. The CDR3 loop is CASSEGTGYTEAFF. The CDR3 nucleotides read TGTGCCAGCAGTGAGGGGACAGGGTACACTGAAGCTTTCTTT.

The V gene is TRBV4-1, the J gene TRBJ2-1, with a possible D match to TRBD2 (5 bases). V lost 5 bases to trimming and J lost 8 bases, with 13 bases between them. CDR1 and CDR2 from the germline V gene are MGHRA and YSYEKL. The CDR3 has 13 residues. CDR3 in amino acids: CASSGLRGDEQFF. The CDR3 DNA reads TGCGCCAGCAGCGGCCTCCGGGGAGATGAGCAGTTCTTC.

The chain recombines TRBV4-1 with TRBJ2-7; 9 bases map to TRBD2. CDR3 length equals 16 residues. Germline CDR1 MGHRA, CDR2 YSYEKL. V shed 2 bases, J shed 2 bases, and the junction held 7 bases outside the gene matches. The CDR3 protein is CASSQPTSGPPYEQYF. CDR3 coding DNA: TGCGCCAGCAGCCAACCTACTAGCGGGCCTCCCTACGAGCAGTACTTC.

This chain connects TRBV28 to TRBJ2-3, with D possibly being TRBD2 (5 bases). With 5 bases removed from V and 5 bases from J, the gap between germline ends came to 11 bases. Germline CDR1 reads MDHEN; CDR2 reads SYDVKM. The CDR3 length is 13 residues. The CDR3 DNA is TGTGCCAGCAGTCCGGGATCGGTAGATACGCAGTATTTT. Translation: CASSPGSVDTQYF.

The rearrangement joins TRBV29-1 to TRBJ1-5; the match to TRBD1 covers 12 bases. Germline lookup yields CDR1 SQVTM and CDR2 ANQGSEA. The J segment lost 11 bases and the V segment lost 4 bases, leaving 9 bases of the junction unmatched. The CDR3 contains 14 residues. This chain's CDR3 is CSVVTGQGAGSQHF. The DNA of the CDR3 is TGCAGCGTTGTTACGGGACAGGGGGCAGGGTCCCAGCATTTT. Drawing the rest from reference TRBV29-1 and TRBJ1-5, the complete variable domain is SAVISQKPSRDICQRGTSLTIQCQVDSQVTMMFWYRQQPGQSLTLIATANQGSEATYESGFVIDKFPISRPNLTFSTLTVSNMSPEDSSIYLCSVVTGQGAGSQHFGDGTRLSIL.

In this sample, this clone turned up once. This chain links TRBV29-1 with TRBJ2-7; 7 bases fit TRBD2. The CDR3 has 13 residues. V lost 3 bases, J lost 5 bases, and 7 bases stayed unmatched. Germline values: CDR1 SQVTM, CDR2 ANQGSEA. The CDR3 nucleotides read TGCAGCGTTGAGCCGGGAGGTGGCCACGAGCAGTACTTC. Translated, it gives CSVEPGGGHEQYF.

A single count supports this clone. This chain uses TRBV28 with TRBJ2-7; 9 bases line up with TRBD2. The CDR3 sequence is 17 residues long. The germline V gene has CDR1 MDHEN and CDR2 SYDVKM. J gave up 0 bases and V 1 base, and 7 bases lay outside the gene matches. The CDR3 is CASSLYSTSGNSYEQYF. The CDR3 bases are TGTGCCAGCAGTTTATACTCGACTAGCGGAAACTCCTACGAGCAGTACTTC. Full variable domain (rest looked up from reference TRBV28 and TRBJ2-7): DVKVTQSSRYLVKRTGEKVFLECVQDMDHENMFWYRQDPGLGLRLIYFSYDVKMKEKGDIPEGYSVSREKKERFSLILESASTNQTSMYLCASSLYSTSGNSYEQYFGPGTRLTVT.

The chain uses TRBV5-4 and TRBJ2-1, with D possibly matching TRBD1 (5 bases). The CDR3 totals 15 residues. Germline V gives CDR1 SGHNT, CDR2 YYREEE (reference sequence). Trimming pared 4 bases from V and 9 bases from J, leaving 20 bases between. The CDR3 nucleotides read TGTGCCAGCAGCCGGCTGGACGGACAATGGCGTGAGCAGTTCTTC. Translated: CASSRLDGQWREQFF.

The CDR3 sequence is CATSNLDRGYEQFF. CDR3 DNA sequence: TGTGCCACCAGCAACCTAGACAGGGGATATGAGCAGTTCTTC. The chain links TRBV15 to TRBJ2-1; 8 nucleotides align to TRBD1. The CDR3 extends over 14 amino acids. The V gene's germline CDR1 is LNHNV and CDR2 YYDKDF (reference sequence). With 4 bases clipped from V and 8 bases from J, the junction kept 7 bases outside the gene matches.

This clone appeared once. The chain employs TRBV19 and TRBJ1-1, with 7 bases that match TRBD1. Trimming took 4 bases from V and 1 from J; bases not matched to a gene: 0. The germline V gene has CDR1 LNHDA and CDR2 SQIVND (reference sequence). The CDR3 runs to 13 residues. CDR3: CASSRTGNTEAFF. CDR3 DNA: TGTGCCAGTAGTAGGACAGGGAACACTGAAGCTTTCTTT.

The rearrangement uses TRBV13 and TRBJ2-5; maybe TRBD1 (5 bases). CDR3 length: 14 residues. The V gene lost 5 bases and the J gene lost 2 bases, with 12 bases spanning the gap. Germline-derived CDR1 and CDR2 are PRHDT and FYEKMQ (reference sequence). The CDR3 is CASSLRQLQETQYF. DNA of the CDR3: TGTGCCAGCAGCCTCAGACAGCTGCAAGAGACCCAGTACTTC.

With regard to this clone: The same CDR3 also results from other DNA sequences found in this sample. This chain uses TRBV28 with TRBJ2-7, with D tentatively TRBD1 (6 bases). The V end lost 6 bases, the J end lost 1 base, and 7 bases lay between the germline ends. Germline CDR1 MDHEN, CDR2 SYDVKM. This CDR3 has 12 amino acids. The CDR3 DNA follows: TGTGCCAGCAGCCAGGGGTCCTACGAGCAGTACTTC. It encodes CASSQGSYEQYF.

The chain recombines TRBV5-1 with TRBJ2-2; TRBD1 matches at 8 bases. CDR3 length: 15 residues. Germline trimming cut 7 bases from V and 4 bases from J; bases unmatched to any gene: 9. CDR1 and CDR2 (germline): SGHRS, YFSETQ. CDR3: CASGFGTGFTGELFF. DNA for the CDR3: TGCGCCAGCGGTTTTGGGACAGGCTTCACCGGGGAGCTGTTTTTT.

This sequence joins TRBV25-1 and TRBJ2-7; possibly TRBD1 for D (5 bases). The CDR3 sequence is 15 residues long. Trimming took 8 bases from V and 0 from J, leaving 17 bases between them. CDR1 and CDR2 from the germline V gene are MGHDK and SYGVNS. CDR3 nucleotides: TGTGCCAGCTCGCCCTCAGGGATAAGCTCCTACGAGCAGTACTTC. Protein product: CASSPSGISSYEQYF.

The chain has TRBV2 and TRBJ2-5, with D hard to call. The germline V gene has CDR1 SNHLY and CDR2 FYNNEI. The CDR3 covers 14 residues. Trimming pared 3 bases from V and 0 bases from J, leaving 8 bases between. The CDR3 here is CASSETDYQETQYF. The DNA of the CDR3 is TGTGCCAGCAGTGAGACTGATTACCAAGAGACCCAGTACTTC.

The sample holds one count of this clone. CDR3 DNA: TGTGCCAGCAGTTGGAGGAAGTACAATGAGCAGTTCTTC. Translation gives CASSWRKYNEQFF. The J gene is TRBJ2-1, the V gene TRBV28, with a possible D match to TRBD2 (5 bases). The CDR3 runs 13 residues. Trimming cost V 4 bases and J 4 bases, with 8 bases left between them. Germline lookup yields CDR1 MDHEN and CDR2 SYDVKM.

The chain recombines TRBV5-6 with TRBJ1-5; D not resolved. The CDR3 contains 13 residues. Germline-derived CDR1 and CDR2 are SGHDT and YYEEEE. The V end was cut by 1 base, the J end by 6 bases, with 8 bases between. The CDR3 DNA follows: TGTGCCAGCAGCTTGCGGGGAGCTCAGCCCCAGCATTTT. Amino acids: CASSLRGAQPQHF. Filled out from reference TRBV5-6 and TRBJ1-5, the complete variable domain reads DAGVTQSPTHLIKTRGQQVTLRCSPKSGHDTVSWYQQALGQGPQFIFQYYEEEERQRGNFPDRFSGHQFPNYSSELNVNALLLGDSALYLCASSLRGAQPQHFGDGTRLSIL.

V and J are TRBV13 and TRBJ2-1; 11 bases match TRBD2. This CDR3 spans 16 amino acids. The germline gives CDR1 PRHDT, CDR2 FYEKMQ (reference sequence). The J segment lost 5 bases and the V segment lost 6 bases, leaving 9 bases of the junction unmatched. Here the CDR3 DNA reads TGTGCCAGCAGGGCCTTAGCGGGAGGGCGGGACAATGAGCAGTTCTTC. Translating gives CASRALAGGRDNEQFF.

This chain connects TRBV19 to TRBJ1-1, with D possibly matching TRBD1 (5 bases). Germline CDR1 reads LNHDA; CDR2 reads SQIVND (reference sequence). The length of the CDR3 is 14 residues. Between the trimmed V and J ends, which lost 3 bases and 3 bases, there was a span of 11 bases. CDR3 in amino acids: CASSIRGRDTEAFF. The DNA for the CDR3 is TGTGCCAGTAGTATTCGGGGGAGGGACACTGAAGCTTTCTTT.

The rearrangement links TRBV5-4 to TRBJ2-7; no firm D call. Germline V CDR1 and CDR2: SGHNT, YYREEE (reference sequence). The CDR3 spans 11 residues. V lost 6 bases to trimming and J lost 6 bases, with 10 bases between them. This chain's CDR3 is CASTSFGEQYF. The CDR3 region has the DNA TGTGCCAGCACAAGCTTCGGCGAGCAGTACTTC.

The rearrangement joins TRBV5-1 to TRBJ2-4; 9 bases fit TRBD1. With V trimmed by 0 bases and J by 8 bases, 6 bases remained unmatched. CDR3 length: 15 amino acids. From germline, CDR1 is SGHRS and CDR2 YFSETQ. The CDR3 DNA reads TGCGCCAGCAGCTTGGGGGGACAGGGTATCCACATTCAGTACTTC. Protein sequence: CASSLGGQGIHIQYF.

This chain uses TRBV6-5 with TRBJ2-2, with TRBD1 matching 11 bases. With V trimmed by 5 bases and J by 3 bases, 2 bases remained unmatched. The CDR3 contains 15 residues. Germline V gene lookup returns CDR1 MNHEY and CDR2 SVGAGI. The CDR3 DNA follows: TGTGCCAGCAGTGGACAGGGGGCCCACACCGGGGAGCTGTTTTTT. This gives the protein CASSGQGAHTGELFF.

The chain joins TRBV30 to TRBJ2-7; 7 bases are shared with TRBD2. Per germline, CDR1 GTSNPN and CDR2 SVGIG (reference sequence). The CDR3 runs 15 residues. V dropped 0 bases and J dropped 2; count of bases not matched to a gene: 7. In DNA form, the CDR3 reads TGTGCCTGGAGTGTTGGGTTAGCGGGCACCTACGAGCAGTACTTC. This codes for CAWSVGLAGTYEQYF.

The chain couples TRBV29-1 to TRBJ2-1, with D maybe TRBD2 (5 bases). Germline assignment: CDR1 SQVTM and CDR2 ANQGSEA. CDR3 length: 13 residues. V lost 5 bases to trimming and J lost 5 bases, with 13 bases between them. For the CDR3, the DNA is TGCAGCGTTACTAGTTCCGAAGACAATGAGCAGTTCTTC. This codes for CSVTSSEDNEQFF.